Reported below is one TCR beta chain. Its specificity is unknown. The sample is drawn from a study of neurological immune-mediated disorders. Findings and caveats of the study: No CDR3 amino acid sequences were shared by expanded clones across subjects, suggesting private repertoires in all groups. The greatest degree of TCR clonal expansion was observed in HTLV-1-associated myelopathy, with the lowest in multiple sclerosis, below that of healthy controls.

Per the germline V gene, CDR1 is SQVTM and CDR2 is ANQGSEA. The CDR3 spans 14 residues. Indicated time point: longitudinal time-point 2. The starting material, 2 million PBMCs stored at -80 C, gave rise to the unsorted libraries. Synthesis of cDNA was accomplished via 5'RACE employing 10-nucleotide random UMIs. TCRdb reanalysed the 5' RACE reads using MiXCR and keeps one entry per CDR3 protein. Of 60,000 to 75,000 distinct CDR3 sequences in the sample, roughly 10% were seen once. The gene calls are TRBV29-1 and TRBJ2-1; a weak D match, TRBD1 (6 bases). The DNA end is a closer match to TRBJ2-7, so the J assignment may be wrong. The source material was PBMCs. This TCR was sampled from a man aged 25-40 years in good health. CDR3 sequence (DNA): TGCAGCGCTAAGACAGGTTCAAGCTCCTACGAGCAGTACTTC. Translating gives CSAKTGSSSYEQYF.